Each of the 30 T cell receptor beta chains below was sequenced from the same sample in a study of human T cells and chemical hapten exposure. MiXCR was run by TCRdb on the RACE reads, yielding one entry per CDR3 protein. This sample has around 360,000 distinct CDR3 sequences, with 6% to 7% found just once. Time point noted: patch test 2, 6 weeks after DPC sensitization. Indicated treatment: therapeutic diphenylcyclopropenone sensitization with weekly scalp DPC. Sequenced here: whole blood, sampled in connection with sensitization to the hapten diphenylcyclopropenone (DPC). The receptor set was obtained from a woman aged 18-30 years with alopecia areata. Some clones in this sample may be carry-over from other donors' samples.

Ten or more counts support this clonotype. The chain combines TRBV18 with TRBJ1-1; D gene unclear. Germline CDR1 KGHSH, CDR2 LQKENI. V was cut by 2 bases and J by 1 base, with 8 bases left in between. The CDR3 covers 14 residues. The CDR3 spells CASSPETWNTEAFF. The DNA for the CDR3 is TGTGCCAGCTCACCAGAGACATGGAACACTGAAGCTTTCTTT.

This clonotype was found many times. The V gene is TRBV12-3 or TRBV12-4, the J gene TRBJ2-5, with TRBD1 matching 8 bases. The CDR3 totals 14 residues. With 4 bases clipped from V and 2 bases from J, the junction kept 3 bases outside the gene matches. The CDR3 is CASSYRDRQETQYF. As DNA, the CDR3 is TGTGCCAGCAGTTACCGGGACAGGCAAGAGACCCAGTACTTC.

J is TRBJ1-5 and V is TRBV6-5; D may be TRBD1 (6 bases). This CDR3 region has 13 residues. Germline values: CDR1 MNHEY, CDR2 SVGAGI. The V and J ends lost 7 bases and 5 bases respectively, with 12 bases between them. The CDR3 coding sequence is TGTGCCAGCACCACCGCAGGGGATCAGCCCCAGCATTTT. Translated, it gives CASTTAGDQPQHF.

This clonotype was picked up a small number of times. CDR3 region: CASSLDRGGETQYF. Written as DNA, the CDR3 is TGTGCCAGCAGTTTAGATCGGGGAGGAGAGACCCAGTACTTC. The rearrangement joins TRBV27 to TRBJ2-5, with D possibly TRBD2 on 6 matching bases. The length of the CDR3 is 14 residues. V lost 2 bases and J lost 4, with 11 bases in between. The germline V gene encodes CDR1 MNHEY and CDR2 SMNVEV (reference sequence).

The genes are TRBV27 and TRBJ2-7, with D possibly matching TRBD1 (5 bases). Trimming left V 0 bases short and J 9 bases short, with 12 bases between. The germline CDR1 and CDR2 sequences are MNHEY and SMNVEV (reference sequence). The CDR3 is made up of 13 amino acids. CDR3 loop: CASSLSSRQGQYF. The CDR3, as DNA: TGTGCCAGCAGTTTATCTTCCCGGCAGGGGCAGTACTTC.

This clonotype was recorded a few times. This chain's CDR3 is CASSQTGFRAQYF. As DNA, the CDR3 is TGTGCCAGCAGTCAAACGGGTTTCAGGGCCCAGTACTTC. The chain combines TRBV7-6 with TRBJ2-5, with a tentative D call TRBD1 (5 bases). V gave up 6 bases and J gave up 9 bases, with 17 bases separating them. This CDR3 region has 13 residues. Germline CDR1 reads SGHVS; CDR2 reads FNYEAQ.

This clonotype was counted ten times or more. The rearrangement uses TRBV12-3 or TRBV12-4 and TRBJ1-1; a weak D match, TRBD1 (5 bases). V was cut by 3 bases and J by 8 bases, with 10 bases left in between. The CDR3 has 12 residues. The CDR3: CASSFGGSEAFF. DNA for the CDR3: TGTGCCAGCAGTTTCGGGGGTTCGGAAGCTTTCTTT.

The chain combines TRBV7-9 with TRBJ2-7; D is perhaps TRBD2 (6 bases). This CDR3 has 16 amino acids. V shed 5 bases and J shed 1 base, with 18 bases lying between them. Germline CDR1 SEHNR, CDR2 FQNEAQ (reference sequence). In nucleotides, the CDR3 is TGTGCCAGCAGCCCAGCGGGTTGGGGGAGTTCCTACGAGCAGTACTTC. It yields the protein CASSPAGWGSSYEQYF.

This clonotype was detected many times. This sequence joins TRBV6-6 and TRBJ2-7; maybe TRBD1 (6 bases). The CDR3 runs 16 residues. Germline V gene data show CDR1 as MNHNY and CDR2 as SVGAGI (reference sequence). V gave up 2 bases and J gave up 4 bases, with 18 bases separating them. Here the CDR3 reads CASSYPTQGLGYEQYF. The CDR3 bases are TGTGCCAGCAGTTACCCTACTCAGGGGCTCGGGTACGAGCAGTACTTC.

This clonotype has a handful of counts. The J gene is TRBJ1-1, the V gene TRBV27; no clear D. Germline V gives CDR1 MNHEY, CDR2 SMNVEV (reference sequence). V was trimmed by 1 base and J by 5 bases, leaving 17 bases between them. The CDR3 runs 16 residues. The CDR3 loop is CASSLLRGRLGTEAFF. The CDR3 bases are TGTGCCAGCAGTTTATTAAGAGGGCGTTTGGGTACTGAAGCTTTCTTT.

This clonotype was observed at least ten times. J is TRBJ1-1 and V is TRBV2; 9 bases are a match to TRBD1. Germline V CDR1 and CDR2: SNHLY, FYNNEI. CDR3 length: 15 amino acids. V was pared by 6 bases and J by 4 bases, with 9 bases of the junction left unmatched. The CDR3 sequence: CASSPGQGVITEAFF. The CDR3 DNA is TGTGCCAGCAGCCCGGGACAGGGAGTGATCACTGAAGCTTTCTTT. Full variable domain (missing parts from reference TRBV2 and TRBJ1-1): EPEVTQTPSHQVTQMGQEVILRCVPISNHLYFYWYRQILGQKVEFLVSFYNNEISEKSEIFDDQFSVERPDGSNFTLKIRSTKLEDSAMYFCASSPGQGVITEAFFGQGTRLTVV.

This clonotype showed up just a few times. The chain carries TRBV6-5 and TRBJ2-1, with D perhaps assigned TRBD1 or TRBD2 (6 bases each). Germline CDR1 reads MNHEY; CDR2 reads SVGAGI. The CDR3 length is 15 residues. The V end was cut by 0 bases, the J end by 4 bases, with 10 bases between. CDR3 amino acids: CASSYSGGRYNEQFF. DNA of the CDR3: TGTGCCAGCAGTTACTCGGGGGGCAGGTACAATGAGCAGTTCTTC.

The V call is TRBV4-3, the J call TRBJ1-5; no clear D gene. Trimming removed 4 bases at V and 2 bases at J, with 9 bases between. The CDR3 spans 14 residues. CDR1 is LGHNA and CDR2 is YSLEER in the germline V gene. This CDR3 reads CASSRLYGNQPQHF. The CDR3 bases are TGCGCCAGCAGCCGATTGTACGGCAATCAGCCCCAGCATTTT.

This chain connects TRBV28 to TRBJ2-3; a weak D match, TRBD2 (7 bases). The germline V and J ends were trimmed by 4 bases and 0 bases, with 17 bases remaining between them. Germline-derived CDR1 and CDR2 are MDHEN and SYDVKM. The length of the CDR3 is 17 residues. DNA of the CDR3: TGTGCCAGCAGTTCCTGGGGAGGGGGGCCGAGCACAGATACGCAGTATTTT. It is translated as CASSSWGGGPSTDTQYF.

This clonotype has only a few counts. This rearrangement joins TRBV20-1 to TRBJ2-1; 12 bases line up with TRBD2. The CDR3 is 15 residues long. V lost 1 base to trimming and J lost 4 bases; unmatched junction nucleotides: 2. CDR1 is DFQATT, CDR2 SNEGSKA, per germline (reference sequence). CDR3 in DNA: TGCAGTGCTAGAGTAACTAGCGGGGGGTACAATGAGCAGTTCTTC. Encoded protein: CSARVTSGGYNEQFF.

This clonotype was recorded many times. The chain combines TRBV28 with TRBJ2-7; maybe TRBD1 (6 bases). In germline, CDR1 is MDHEN, CDR2 SYDVKM. Trimming removed 5 bases from V and 6 bases from J, with 14 bases in between. The CDR3 has 13 residues. As DNA, the CDR3 is TGTGCCAGCAGTCGAGACAGGAGAAGCGAGCAGTACTTC. This sequence encodes CASSRDRRSEQYF. The whole variable domain, remainder taken from reference TRBV28 and TRBJ2-7, is DVKVTQSSRYLVKRTGEKVFLECVQDMDHENMFWYRQDPGLGLRLIYFSYDVKMKEKGDIPEGYSVSREKKERFSLILESASTNQTSMYLCASSRDRRSEQYFGPGTRLTVT.

This clonotype appeared a few times. The V call is TRBV28, the J call TRBJ1-4; D remains unclear. The germline V gene encodes CDR1 MDHEN and CDR2 SYDVKM. The CDR3 is 14 residues long. V lost 2 bases, J lost 5 bases, and 9 bases lay in between. The CDR3, as DNA: TGTGCCAGCAGTTTAACCAAATCGAATGAAAAACTGTTTTTT. This sequence encodes CASSLTKSNEKLFF.

This clonotype was seen more than once but under ten times. The chain uses TRBV28 and TRBJ1-5; possibly TRBD1 for D (6 bases). Germline V gene lookup returns CDR1 MDHEN and CDR2 SYDVKM. This CDR3 region has 15 residues. Trimming removed 2 bases from V and 3 bases from J, with 11 bases in between. The CDR3: CASSLAGDLNQPQHF. CDR3 coding DNA: TGTGCCAGCAGTTTAGCAGGGGACCTCAATCAGCCCCAGCATTTT.

This clonotype came up many times. J is TRBJ2-5 and V is TRBV12-3 or TRBV12-4; D is perhaps TRBD2 (5 bases). The V end was cut by 7 bases, the J end by 5 bases, with 11 bases between. The CDR3 consists of 12 residues. Here the CDR3 reads CASIGVGETQYF. DNA of the CDR3: TGTGCCAGCATCGGGGTTGGGGAGACCCAGTACTTC.

This clonotype has a count of ten or more. The chain combines TRBV7-3 with TRBJ1-6, with 8 bases that match TRBD1. Germline V gives CDR1 SGHTA, CDR2 FQGTGA. The V and J ends lost 2 bases and 6 bases, in that order; junction bases with no gene match: 3. CDR3 length: 15 residues. This chain's CDR3 is CASSLQGAGNSPLHF. Here the CDR3 DNA reads TGTGCCAGCAGCTTACAGGGGGCTGGTAATTCACCCCTCCACTTT. Full variable domain (outside the CDR3, taken from reference TRBV7-3 and TRBJ1-6): GAGVSQTPSNKVTEKGKYVELRCDPISGHTALYWYRQSLGQGPEFLIYFQGTGAADDSGLPNDRFFAVRPEGSVSTLKIQRTERGDSAVYLCASSLQGAGNSPLHFGNGTRLTVT.

The table lists this clonotype with a few counts. The chain has TRBV5-1 and TRBJ1-1; D uncertain. There are 14 residues in the CDR3. The germline CDR1 and CDR2 sequences are SGHRS and YFSETQ. V was trimmed by 0 bases and J by 4 bases, leaving 10 bases between them. CDR3 loop: CASSLAIGFTEAFF. As DNA, the CDR3 is TGCGCCAGCAGCTTGGCCATAGGGTTCACTGAAGCTTTCTTT.

The table lists this clonotype with a few counts. V is TRBV7-9 and J is TRBJ1-1; TRBD1 agrees at 9 bases. With V trimmed by 1 base and J by 4 bases, 7 bases remained unmatched. There are 16 residues in the CDR3. Per germline, CDR1 SEHNR and CDR2 FQNEAQ (reference sequence). The CDR3 coding sequence is TGTGCCAGCAGCTTAGGGGACAGGGAGGACGGCACTGAAGCTTTCTTT. Its protein is CASSLGDREDGTEAFF.

The chain links TRBV6-5 to TRBJ1-2; 7 bases are a match to TRBD1. This CDR3 has 14 residues. The ends lost 2 bases at V and 6 bases at J; junction bases unmatched: 6. Germline loops: CDR1 MNHEY, CDR2 SVGAGI. The CDR3 is CASSYRQGDDGYTF. The CDR3 region has the DNA TGTGCCAGCAGTTACAGGCAGGGGGACGATGGCTACACCTTC.

The sample holds a few counts of this clonotype. The chain links TRBV10-3 to TRBJ1-1, with D hard to call. Trimming took 0 bases from V and 0 from J, leaving 5 bases between them. This CDR3 is 14 amino acids long. Germline V lookup: CDR1 ENHRY, CDR2 SYGVKD. CDR3: CAISESQMNTEAFF. The CDR3 DNA reads as TGTGCCATCAGTGAGTCACAGATGAACACTGAAGCTTTCTTT.

At least ten counts were recorded for this clonotype. The genes are TRBV4-3 and TRBJ1-5; 7 bases map to TRBD1. J gave up 4 bases and V 1 base, and 4 bases lay outside the gene matches. Looked up from germline, CDR1 is LGHNA and CDR2 is YSLEER. The CDR3 totals 15 residues. The CDR3: CASSQGQGPNQPQHF. Here the CDR3 DNA reads TGCGCCAGCAGCCAAGGACAGGGCCCTAATCAGCCCCAGCATTTT.

The sample holds many counts of this clonotype. The genes are TRBV5-1 and TRBJ1-1; tentative D call: TRBD1 (6 bases). Germline CDR1 is SGHRS and CDR2 is YFSETQ. V lost 0 bases and J lost 1, with 13 bases in between. CDR3 length: 16 amino acids. The CDR3 is CASSLDSAGANTEAFF. In nucleotides, the CDR3 is TGCGCCAGCAGCTTGGATTCGGCAGGGGCGAACACTGAAGCTTTCTTT.

This clonotype was detected many times. This chain's CDR3 is CASSLGWTGNTEAFF. The DNA for the CDR3 is TGCGCCAGCAGCTTGGGTTGGACAGGAAACACTGAAGCTTTCTTT. This rearrangement joins TRBV5-1 to TRBJ1-1; TRBD1 matches at 7 bases. V lost 0 bases, J lost 2 bases, and 4 bases stayed unmatched. There are 15 residues in the CDR3. The germline V gene encodes CDR1 SGHRS and CDR2 YFSETQ.

This clonotype was recorded many times. The J gene is TRBJ2-5, the V gene TRBV20-1, with 7 bases lining up with TRBD1. The CDR3 extends over 15 amino acids. Per the germline V gene, CDR1 is DFQATT and CDR2 is SNEGSKA (reference sequence). V was pared by 3 bases and J by 4 bases, with 11 bases of the junction left unmatched. The CDR3 sequence: CSASISDRVSETQYF. The CDR3 DNA reads as TGCAGTGCTAGTATAAGTGACAGGGTCTCAGAGACCCAGTACTTC.

This clonotype turned up a few times. V usage is TRBV6-5 and J usage is TRBJ1-2; D is uncertain. The V and J ends lost 0 bases and 6 bases respectively, with 14 bases between them. This CDR3 has 15 residues. In germline, CDR1 is MNHEY, CDR2 SVGAGI. The chain's CDR3 is CASSYSLRRHNGYTF. The CDR3, as DNA: TGTGCCAGCAGTTACTCCCTGCGTAGACACAATGGCTACACCTTC.

This clonotype was detected many times. V gene TRBV27 combines with J gene TRBJ1-6, with D possibly being TRBD1 (6 bases). CDR1 is MNHEY and CDR2 is SMNVEV in the germline V gene (reference sequence). V lost 4 bases and J lost 1, with 11 bases in between. CDR3 size: 16 residues. CDR3 sequence (DNA): TGTGCCAGCAGTTCCAGGGGAGCGTCCTATAATTCACCCCTCCACTTT. Amino acid sequence: CASSSRGASYNSPLHF.